This T cell receptor beta chain appears in the sequencing data of a study of post-analysis software for immune sequencing data. This clonotype was observed at least ten times. Its antigen is as yet unknown. Germline V gene sequence: CDR1 SGHRS, CDR2 YFSETQ. The CDR3 length is 20 residues. Trimming removed 1 base from V and 0 bases from J; junction bases left unmatched: 11. Prepared libraries of TCR beta cDNA carried unique molecular identifiers. TCRdb re-derived calls from the PCR reads in MiXCR, one entry per CDR3 protein. Here the sample spans around 180,000 distinct CDR3 sequences, roughly 31% being singletons. Overall study findings and caveats: In patients, TRBV5-6, TRBV5-1 and TRBV20-1 belonged to several TRBV segments found more frequently than in controls. People with multiple sclerosis had a significantly lower normalized Chao1 diversity than controls did.

This sequence joins TRBV5-1 and TRBJ2-1; 12 bases agree with TRBD2. This receptor was taken from a girl aged 10-17 years with multiple sclerosis. The sample taken for sequencing was blood. The chain's CDR3 is CASSLSTSGRYLDSYNEQFF. In DNA, the CDR3 is TGCGCCAGCAGCTTGAGTACTAGCGGGAGGTACCTCGACTCCTACAATGAGCAGTTCTTC.